The TCR beta chain under discussion was sequenced for a study of blood T cell repertoires in COVID-19. Study summary: The cDNA or gDNA used as material had been derived from T cells, B-cell-depleted T cells, or PBMCs.

In the authors' workflow: How many nucleated cells were present was estimated from reference gene primer amplification. Sequenced by immunoSEQ multiplex PCR; TCRdb stores in-frame clones only, minus some. That table gives V, J and clone size, and the DNA gave D and trimming. The table lists 300,000 to 350,000 clones, more than 70% of them singletons, with about 7% in the top ten. Recruited during active infection, patients (from Seattle) were subsequently followed longitudinally. CDR3 length equals 16 residues. Germline V gives CDR1 LGHDT, CDR2 YNNKEL (reference sequence). Germline trimming cut 4 bases from V and 4 bases from J; bases unmatched to any gene: 11.

The source of this sequence is a woman in her 70s with COVID-19, enrolled during active disease. The chain recombines TRBV3-1 (or the pseudogene TRBV3-2) with TRBJ2-7, with TRBD1 identical over 9 bases. The sample consisted of peripheral blood. This chain's CDR3 is CASSPLSGTGLYEQYF. The CDR3 DNA reads as TGTGCCAGCAGCCCCTTAAGCGGGACAGGGTTGTACGAGCAGTACTTC.